This TCR beta chain emerged from a study of cytomegalovirus exposure and HLA in healthy donors. The study's findings and limits: As a later analysis showed, a missense DCLRE1C variant was linked to trimming of TCR beta V- and J-genes.

Use of 60 Vbeta and 13 Jbeta primers characterized the PCR. As processed by the authors: An analysis that came later counted 73 million or so unique TCR beta chains, approximately 10 million shared. TCRdb keeps only in-frame clones here, not all; method: immunoSEQ multiplex PCR. The D gene and trimming were derived from the DNA, and the V and J assignments and clone size from that table. This repertoire comprises around 200,000 clones; its ten largest clones make up roughly 0.98%. On this clone itself: As yet, its antigen is unknown.

The CDR3 has 13 residues. V dropped 0 bases and J dropped 4 bases, with 6 bases sitting between them. The germline V gene has CDR1 LGHNA and CDR2 YSLEER. The material sequenced was PBMCs. This TCR was recovered from a woman in her thirties in good health and CMV-seropositive. V usage is TRBV4-3 and J usage is TRBJ1-1; unclear D gene. CDR3 protein: CASSQDPGTEAFF. CDR3 bases: TGCGCCAGCAGCCAAGATCCAGGCACTGAAGCTTTCTTT.